The subject of this entry is one TCR beta chain. The antigen is not known. The ends were cut back, 3 bases at V and 2 bases at J, with 11 bases in the middle. The CDR3 spans 14 residues. Germline V lookup: CDR1 SNHLY, CDR2 FYNNEI. Naive CD8 isolation took CD45RO-negative cells positively selected for CCR7 and excluded terminally differentiated effector memory CD45RA+ cells. Sequenced by immunoSEQ multiplex PCR; TCRdb stores in-frame clones only, minus some. The repertoire holds fewer than 850,000 clones, with about 96% as singletons. This sample was taken from a study of shared clonotypes between healthy human individuals. Overall study context: CD4 naive cells filled three plates per donor, CD4 memory three, CD8 naive two and CD8 memory one.

Study observations and caveats: With several donors compared, 5% to 5.5% of naive CD4 clonotypes were shared.

The sequence derives from a man aged 25 to 45 in good health. The V call is TRBV2, the J call TRBJ2-7; TRBD2 is a possible D gene (5 bases). Specimen: naive CD8+ T cells sorted from blood. The CDR3 reads CASSERRAAYEQYF. Here the CDR3 DNA reads TGTGCCAGCAGTGAGAGGCGGGCTGCCTACGAGCAGTACTTC.